This TCR beta chain was found in a study of response to subunit inactivated influenza vaccine. Germline values: CDR1 SGHDT, CDR2 YYEEEE. CDR3 length: 14 residues. V shed 6 bases and J shed 5 bases, with 17 bases lying between them. This clonotype was seen at least ten times. TCRdb fed the RT-PCR reads into MiXCR, producing one record per CDR3 protein. This table has 600,000 to 700,000 distinct CDR3 sequences, 11% to 15% appearing once. Here the sequenced sample was PBMCs from blood, taken 14 to 15 days before vaccination. This chain joins TRBV5-6 and TRBJ2-5; D remains ambiguous. The TCR sequence derives from a man between 45 and 60 years old who received an inactivated influenza vaccine. The CDR3 region has the DNA TGTGCCAGCAACCCCTTCCGGAAGGTGGAGACCCAGTACTTC. This translates into CASNPFRKVETQYF.